Included here is one T cell receptor (beta chain) sequence, with context. Germline CDR1 SNHLY, CDR2 FYNNEI. The V gene end was trimmed by 6 bases and the J gene end by 1 base; junction bases not matched to a gene: 9. CDR3 length equals 15 residues. The data were produced by immunoSEQ multiplex PCR, yet TCRdb's version contains in-frame clones alone and is incomplete. The repertoire consists of around 92,000 clones, with roughly 92% occurring once and the leading ten covering over 0.85%. The source of the sample is a study of T cell changes during pregnancy in multiple sclerosis. The TCR sequence derives from a female donor with multiple sclerosis, enrolled in a pregnancy study. This sequence joins TRBV2 and TRBJ2-7, with TRBD1 identical over 7 bases. Here the sequenced sample was peripheral blood, taken after pregnancy. CDR3 amino acids: CASRKGAGASYEQYF. In DNA form, the CDR3 reads TGTGCCAGCAGAAAGGGGGCAGGGGCTTCCTACGAGCAGTACTTC.